This T cell receptor (beta chain) was retrieved from a study of T cell repertoires in cytomegalovirus infection (dated by TCRdb to the late 2010s). Regarding the research as a whole: The HLA type of each donor mattered for the analysis, because public TCR beta signatures pointed to carriage of CMV infection along with the matching HLA type. The investigation overall reported the following: In the ex vivo response, HLA-C-restricted CMV-specific TCR beta clonotypes were dominant, and in two of eight donors the single most frequent clonotype came from this HLA-C-restricted group. In both this cohort and an independent 352-donor cohort, the cumulative frequency of public TCR beta family members distinguished carriers of CMV infection plus the relevant HLA type.

In the germline V gene (reference sequence), CDR1 corresponds to SEHNR and CDR2 to FQNEAQ. Taken from cysteine to phenylalanine, the CDR3 has 17 residues. Kept here is only the CDR3 DNA, which spans 51 bases and is read in frame from base 1. V and J are truncated by 5 bases and 5 bases respectively, leaving an intervening sequence of 22 bases. This clonotype came up a few times. Its binding antigen is unknown. The input lacks base qualities; no much larger clone sits a single base away. For sequencing, an Illumina HiSeq 1500 was employed. TCRdb applied fastp at Q25 and MiXCR to the public reads, then kept only in-frame beta chains. Each CDR3 protein gets just one entry, which takes the most common genes and DNA from the rows behind it. Recorded for this sample are 150,000 to 200,000 distinct CDR3 sequences; about an eighth of them occurred a single time. The ten largest clones capture more than 20% of the sample.

The receptor chain draws on TRBV7-9 and TRBJ2-1; the D segment cannot be called with confidence. The sequence was obtained from a human donor in good health (CMV status not recorded). Some clones in this sample may be carry-over from other donors' samples. Sequencing was done on a sample of PBMCs. The CDR3 reads as follows: CASSHNPSSIGNNEQFF. The bases are TGTGCCAGCAGCCACAATCCGTCGTCGATCGGAAACAATGAGCAGTTCTTC.